A single sample gave rise to the 14 T cell receptor beta chains below, sequenced in a study of technical replicates of blood from a few donors. Clones were sequenced by immunoSEQ multiplex PCR, and TCRdb holds only the in-frame ones, with some missing. The data hold roughly 60,000 clones, with 75% to 95% observed a single time. Input material: PBMCs. The origin of the receptors is a human donor in good health. Some clones in this sample may be carry-over from other donors' samples.

The chain joins TRBV11-2 to TRBJ2-1; 9 bases fit TRBD1. J was trimmed by 7 bases and V by 3 bases; bases with no gene match: 4. This CDR3 region has 14 residues. Germline V gene lookup returns CDR1 SGHAT and CDR2 FQNNGV. The CDR3: CASSFDRGLNEQFF. CDR3 nucleotides: TGTGCCAGCAGCTTCGACAGGGGGTTGAATGAGCAGTTCTTC.

This clone was recorded once. This rearrangement joins TRBV18 to TRBJ1-1; D is possibly TRBD1 (5 bases). Trimming cost V 6 bases and J 6 bases, with 20 bases left between them. This CDR3 has 15 amino acids. The germline CDR1 and CDR2 sequences are KGHSH and LQKENI. The CDR3, as DNA: TGTGCCAGCTCCCCCGGAGGGGTCGGGGGGGCTGAAGCTTTCTTT. Its protein product is CASSPGGVGGAEAFF.

The rearrangement links TRBV7-2 to TRBJ1-3, with unresolved D. Germline-derived CDR1 and CDR2 are SGHTA and FQGNSA. This CDR3 region has 14 residues. V shed 3 bases and J shed 0 bases, with 6 bases lying between them. The CDR3 nucleotides read TGTGCCAGCAGCTTCGTGAGCTCTGGAAACACCATATATTTT. This translates into CASSFVSSGNTIYF.

This rearrangement joins TRBV7-2 to TRBJ2-3; the match to TRBD1 covers 8 bases. CDR1 and CDR2 from the germline V gene are SGHTA and FQGNSA. This CDR3 region has 15 residues. J was trimmed by 2 bases and V by 11 bases; bases with no gene match: 12. CDR3 sequence: CAGSPQGGNTDTQYF. CDR3 in DNA: TGTGCCGGGTCTCCACAGGGGGGAAACACAGATACGCAGTATTTT.

J is TRBJ1-1 and V is TRBV2; TRBD1 matches at 7 bases. The CDR3 runs 13 residues. Germline V gives CDR1 SNHLY, CDR2 FYNNEI. V was pared by 7 bases and J by 1 base, with 3 bases of the junction left unmatched. CDR3 coding DNA: TGTGCCAGCATCAGGGGGAGGAACACTGAAGCTTTCTTT. Its protein product is CASIRGRNTEAFF.

The chain has TRBV19 and TRBJ2-2; a weak D match, TRBD1 (6 bases). The CDR3 has 15 amino acids. V was trimmed by 3 bases and J by 6 bases, leaving 14 bases between them. Per germline, CDR1 LNHDA and CDR2 SQIVND (reference sequence). CDR3 in amino acids: CASSMRQGIPGELFF. The CDR3 coding sequence is TGTGCCAGTAGTATGAGGCAGGGGATTCCCGGGGAGCTGTTTTTT.

The chain has TRBV29-1 and TRBJ2-7, with D possibly being TRBD1 (5 bases). Germline values: CDR1 SQVTM, CDR2 ANQGSEA. Trimming removed 6 bases from V and 1 base from J, with 13 bases in between. The CDR3 spans 13 residues. In DNA form, the CDR3 reads TGCAGCGTCTACAGGTTAGGGTCCTACGAGCAGTACTTC. The encoded protein is CSVYRLGSYEQYF.

The chain employs TRBV2 and TRBJ2-2, with D tentatively TRBD1 (5 bases). This CDR3 spans 18 amino acids. Trimming pared 5 bases from V and 0 bases from J, leaving 19 bases between. The germline gives CDR1 SNHLY, CDR2 FYNNEI. The CDR3 DNA reads as TGTGCCAGCAGTCTGATCGGAACAGGAGACACGAACACCGGGGAGCTGTTTTTT. Translated, it gives CASSLIGTGDTNTGELFF.

The CDR3 loop reads CASSDPRDSPYQETQYF. CDR3 coding DNA: TGTGCCAGCAGCGACCCCCGGGACTCCCCGTACCAAGAGACCCAGTACTTC. J is TRBJ2-5 and V is TRBV7-9; D perhaps matches TRBD2 (6 bases). Germline CDR1 is SEHNR and CDR2 is FQNEAQ (reference sequence). The CDR3 runs 17 residues. V lost 5 bases and J lost 0, with 19 bases in between. The whole variable domain, remainder taken from reference TRBV7-9 and TRBJ2-5, is DTGVSQNPRHKITKRGQNVTFRCDPISEHNRLYWYRQTLGQGPEFLTYFQNEAQLEKSRLLSDRFSAERPKGSFSTLEIQRTEQGDSAMYLCASSDPRDSPYQETQYFGPGTRLLVL.

This chain uses TRBV7-9 with TRBJ1-1; no clear D. Trimming shortened V by 1 base and J by 5 bases, and 8 bases separated the two germline ends. Germline V gives CDR1 SEHNR, CDR2 FQNEAQ (reference sequence). The CDR3 is 13 amino acids. CDR3 protein: CASSLGRETEAFF. Here the CDR3 DNA reads TGTGCCAGCAGCTTAGGGAGGGAAACTGAAGCTTTCTTT.

This chain uses TRBV11-2 with TRBJ2-3, with no clear D. Trimming took off 5 bases at V and 2 bases at J, with 8 bases between the two ends. The CDR3 runs to 13 residues. Germline assignment: CDR1 SGHAT and CDR2 FQNNGV. This CDR3 reads CASSTPNTDTQYF. CDR3 nucleotide sequence: TGTGCCAGCAGCACCCCTAACACAGATACGCAGTATTTT.

The chain combines TRBV5-1 with TRBJ2-7; TRBD1 agrees at 7 bases. Looked up from germline, CDR1 is SGHRS and CDR2 is YFSETQ. Trimming cost V 4 bases and J 3 bases; bases outside gene matches: 10. This CDR3 has 15 amino acids. The CDR3 sequence: CASSPLWDSIYEQYF. The CDR3 DNA reads as TGCGCCAGCAGCCCGCTGTGGGACAGCATCTACGAGCAGTACTTC. The full variable domain, its missing parts supplied by reference TRBV5-1 and TRBJ2-7, is KAGVTQTPRYLIKTRGQQVTLSCSPISGHRSVSWYQQTPGQGLQFLFEYFSETQRNKGNFPGRFSGRQFSNSRSEMNVSTLELGDSALYLCASSPLWDSIYEQYFGPGTRLTVT.

The rearrangement links TRBV2 to TRBJ1-1, with 9 bases identical to TRBD1. V lost 5 bases, J lost 8 bases, and 9 bases stayed unmatched. The CDR3 totals 14 residues. Germline V gene data show CDR1 as SNHLY and CDR2 as FYNNEI. The CDR3 DNA reads TGTGCCAGCAGTCGACAGGGGGTGACTTTAGAAGCTTTCTTT. Amino acid sequence: CASSRQGVTLEAFF.

This sequence joins TRBV6-5 and TRBJ2-1; 8 bases are a match to TRBD2. This CDR3 comprises 12 residues. Germline V gene data show CDR1 as MNHEY and CDR2 as SVGAGI. V lost 5 bases to trimming and J lost 11 bases; unmatched junction nucleotides: 5. CDR3 loop: CASSKTSGQQFF. Here the CDR3 DNA reads TGTGCCAGCAGTAAAACTAGCGGACAGCAGTTCTTC.